A selection of T cell receptor beta chains follows, all from one sample in a study of regulatory T cells in long-lasting Graves disease. TCRdb re-derived calls from the multiplex PCR reads in MiXCR, one entry per CDR3 protein. The repertoire consists of fewer than 350,000 distinct CDR3 sequences, with 18% occurring once and the leading ten covering around 36%. Specimen: peripheral blood mononuclear cells (PBMCs), collected at new diagnosis, from a patient treated with antithyroid drugs. The receptors here all came from a female donor with Graves disease. The CDR3 runs from the conserved cysteine through the conserved F or W. D genes are given only for firm matches. The size field is filled for only some rows; it gives once, few, many or a size class.

J gene: TRBJ1-2
D gene: .
V gene: TRBV5-1
clone size: many
CDR3 DNA: TGCGCCAGCACCCTGGGAGAGCCAGGTGGCTACACCTTC
CDR3 protein: CASTLGEPGGYTF

J gene: TRBJ2-3
D gene: .
V gene: TRBV3-1
clone size: many
CDR3 DNA: TGTGCCAGCAGCCAGAGGGGACTGGCTAGCACAGATACGCAGTATTTT
CDR3 protein: CASSQRGLASTDTQYF

J gene: TRBJ1-1
D gene: .
V gene: TRBV19
clone size: many
CDR3 DNA: TGTGCCAGTACCCCGGACACCAAGAACACTGAAGCTTTCTTT
CDR3 protein: CASTPDTKNTEAFF

J gene: TRBJ2-5
D gene: .
V gene: TRBV6-5
clone size: many
CDR3 DNA: TGTGCCAGCAGTTACTATGCGGAAGAGACCCAGTACTTC
CDR3 protein: CASSYYAEETQYF

J gene: TRBJ1-5
D gene: .
V gene: TRBV11-1
clone size: many
CDR3 DNA: TGTGCCAGCAGCCGCGACCGAGATCAGCCCCAGCATTTT
CDR3 protein: CASSRDRDQPQHF

J gene: TRBJ1-6
D gene: .
V gene: TRBV3-1
clone size: many
CDR3 DNA: TGTGCCAGCAGCCCCGCCTTAAGGGTGCGATCACCCCTCCACTTT
CDR3 protein: CASSPALRVRSPLHF

J gene: TRBJ1-3
D gene: .
V gene: TRBV15
clone size: many
CDR3 DNA: TGTGCCACCAGCAGAGACCCTCTAGACTCTGGAAACACCATATATTTT
CDR3 protein: CATSRDPLDSGNTIYF

J gene: TRBJ2-5
D gene: .
V gene: TRBV7-3
clone size: .
CDR3 DNA: TGTGCCAGCAGCTTACACGCCGGGACAAAAACTATTGGAGAGACCCAGTACTTC
CDR3 protein: CASSLHAGTKTIGETQYF

J gene: TRBJ1-1
D gene: .
V gene: TRBV2
clone size: .
CDR3 DNA: TGTGCCAGCAGTAGGGTCCGGAACACTGAAGCTTTCTTT
CDR3 protein: CASSRVRNTEAFF

J gene: TRBJ2-3
D gene: .
V gene: TRBV3-1
clone size: few
CDR3 DNA: TGTGCCAGCAGCCAAGATGGCTGGCGCTCATTTTTT
CDR3 protein: CASSQDGWRSFF

J gene: TRBJ2-2
D gene: TRBD2
V gene: TRBV27
clone size: many
CDR3 DNA: TGTGCCAGCAGTTTGCCCCCGGGACTAGCGGGACCCGGGGAGCTGTTTTTT
CDR3 protein: CASSLPPGLAGPGELFF

J gene: TRBJ2-3
D gene: TRBD2
V gene: TRBV7-9
clone size: many
CDR3 DNA: TGTGCCAGCAGCTTTTACCTGCGGGAGGGAGATACGCAGTATTTT
CDR3 protein: CASSFYLREGDTQYF

J gene: TRBJ2-5
D gene: .
V gene: TRBV11-2
clone size: .
CDR3 DNA: TGTGCCAGCAGCCAGGTCCGGGGGCAGGTAAAGACCCAGTACTTC
CDR3 protein: CASSQVRGQVKTQYF

J gene: TRBJ1-1
D gene: .
V gene: TRBV30
clone size: many
CDR3 DNA: TGTGCCTGGAGAAGTGGTATGAACACTGAAGCTTTCTTT
CDR3 protein: CAWRSGMNTEAFF

J gene: TRBJ2-7
D gene: .
V gene: TRBV2
clone size: many
CDR3 DNA: TGTGCCAGCAGTGACCAATCCTACGAGCAGTACTTC
CDR3 protein: CASSDQSYEQYF

J gene: TRBJ2-1
D gene: TRBD2
V gene: TRBV24-1
clone size: .
CDR3 DNA: TGTGCCACCAGTGATAGAGGACTAGCGGGAGGGCGGGAGCAGTTCTTC
CDR3 protein: CATSDRGLAGGREQFF

J gene: TRBJ1-2
D gene: .
V gene: TRBV5-6
clone size: .
CDR3 DNA: TGTGCCAGCAGCTTGCCCTCAGAAACGAACTATGGCTACACCTTC
CDR3 protein: CASSLPSETNYGYTF

J gene: TRBJ2-7
D gene: TRBD1
V gene: TRBV7-8
clone size: many
CDR3 DNA: TGTGCCAGCAGCCTAGGGGGACAGGCCTACGAGCAGTACTTC
CDR3 protein: CASSLGGQAYEQYF

J gene: TRBJ2-7
D gene: .
V gene: TRBV19
clone size: few
CDR3 DNA: TGTGCCAGTAGTATAACGGGGCTCGGCGAGCAGTACTTC
CDR3 protein: CASSITGLGEQYF

J gene: TRBJ2-7
D gene: TRBD2
V gene: TRBV6-1
clone size: few
CDR3 DNA: TGTGCCAGCAAGTCTAGCGGGAGCACCTACGAGCAGTACTTC
CDR3 protein: CASKSSGSTYEQYF

J gene: TRBJ2-1
D gene: .
V gene: TRBV10-3
clone size: many
CDR3 DNA: TGTGCCATCAGTGAGTCAGTCTTAAGCTCCTACAATGAGCAGTTCTTC
CDR3 protein: CAISESVLSSYNEQFF

J gene: TRBJ1-4
D gene: .
V gene: TRBV2
clone size: many
CDR3 DNA: TGTGCCAGCAGTGGGCAGGACCCCGTTGGGCGGGAAAAACTGTTTTTT
CDR3 protein: CASSGQDPVGREKLFF

J gene: TRBJ1-5
D gene: TRBD1
V gene: TRBV27
clone size: many
CDR3 DNA: TGTGCCAGCAGTGACAGGGCGGCGGGAAATCAGCCCCAGCATTTT
CDR3 protein: CASSDRAAGNQPQHF

J gene: TRBJ2-3
D gene: .
V gene: TRBV19
clone size: many
CDR3 DNA: TGTGCCAGTAGTGTTTACGGGGGAGTCACAGATACGCAGTATTTT
CDR3 protein: CASSVYGGVTDTQYF

J gene: TRBJ1-1
D gene: .
V gene: TRBV7-2
clone size: .
CDR3 DNA: TGTGCCAGCAGCTTAGGAGAGTTCATGAACACTGAAGCTTTCTTT
CDR3 protein: CASSLGEFMNTEAFF

J gene: TRBJ1-1
D gene: .
V gene: TRBV9
clone size: few
CDR3 DNA: TGTGCCAGCAGCGTAGGTGCGGGGCACACTGAAGCTTTCTTT
CDR3 protein: CASSVGAGHTEAFF

J gene: TRBJ2-5
D gene: TRBD2
V gene: TRBV29-1
clone size: many
CDR3 DNA: TGCAGCGTTGAAGAAGGGAGGGGCGAAGAGACCCAGTACTTC
CDR3 protein: CSVEEGRGEETQYF

J gene: TRBJ1-2
D gene: TRBD1
V gene: TRBV18
clone size: many
CDR3 DNA: TGTGCCAGCTCACCACCGGACAGGGTTAACTATGGCTACACCTTC
CDR3 protein: CASSPPDRVNYGYTF

J gene: TRBJ2-1
D gene: TRBD2
V gene: TRBV11-2
clone size: many
CDR3 DNA: TGTGCCAGCAGCTTAGAACCGAGCGGGAGCACCTACAATGAGCAGTTCTTC
CDR3 protein: CASSLEPSGSTYNEQFF

J gene: TRBJ2-4
D gene: .
V gene: TRBV11-2
clone size: many
CDR3 DNA: TGTGCCAGCAGCTTAGCCGGGAAAACAAACATTCAGTACTTC
CDR3 protein: CASSLAGKTNIQYF

J gene: TRBJ2-2
D gene: .
V gene: TRBV28
clone size: .
CDR3 DNA: TGTGCCAGCAGTTTGGTCGTGGGGTACGGCACCGGGGAGCTGTTTTTT
CDR3 protein: CASSLVVGYGTGELFF

J gene: TRBJ2-3
D gene: TRBD2
V gene: TRBV28
clone size: few
CDR3 DNA: TGTGCCAGCCCGGCGAGCGGGAGGGCCACAGATACGCAGTATTTT
CDR3 protein: CASPASGRATDTQYF

J gene: TRBJ2-2
D gene: .
V gene: TRBV28
clone size: few
CDR3 DNA: TGTGCCAGCAGTTCTTTAGTGTGGAGTACCGGGGAGCTGTTTTTT
CDR3 protein: CASSSLVWSTGELFF

J gene: TRBJ2-7
D gene: .
V gene: TRBV12-3/TRBV12-4
clone size: many
CDR3 DNA: TGTGCCAGCAGTTTCTCAGGTCGGGACGGCTCCTACGAGCAGTACTTC
CDR3 protein: CASSFSGRDGSYEQYF

J gene: TRBJ1-1
D gene: .
V gene: TRBV2
clone size: .
CDR3 DNA: TGTGCCACCGACGGACGCAGGGATCGGACTGAAGCTTTCTTT
CDR3 protein: CATDGRRDRTEAFF

J gene: TRBJ2-4
D gene: .
V gene: TRBV10-3
clone size: .
CDR3 DNA: TGTGCCATCAGTGAGTCGCCGGGCCTCGGGGAAAACATTCAGTACTTC
CDR3 protein: CAISESPGLGENIQYF

J gene: TRBJ2-5
D gene: TRBD1
V gene: TRBV2
clone size: .
CDR3 DNA: TGTGCCAGCAGTGAAGGACAGGGTGGTATAGAGACCCAGTACTTC
CDR3 protein: CASSEGQGGIETQYF

J gene: TRBJ2-5
D gene: .
V gene: TRBV2
clone size: .
CDR3 DNA: TGTGCCAGCAGCGGCCCGGCGGTAAATTTTCCGGAGGCCCAGTACTTC
CDR3 protein: CASSGPAVNFPEAQYF

J gene: TRBJ2-1
D gene: TRBD2
V gene: TRBV15
clone size: few
CDR3 DNA: TGTGCCACCAGCGATCCCTCCCTAGCGGGAGGTAATGAGCAGTTCTTC
CDR3 protein: CATSDPSLAGGNEQFF

J gene: TRBJ2-2
D gene: .
V gene: TRBV11-1
clone size: few
CDR3 DNA: TGTGCCAGCAGCTTCGGGCCCGTGAACACCGGGGAGCTGTTTTTT
CDR3 protein: CASSFGPVNTGELFF

J gene: TRBJ2-7
D gene: .
V gene: TRBV20-1
clone size: many
CDR3 DNA: TGCAGTGCTAGAGATGGGGGCAGCGATGATGAGCAGTACTTC
CDR3 protein: CSARDGGSDDEQYF

J gene: TRBJ2-2
D gene: .
V gene: TRBV29-1
clone size: many
CDR3 DNA: TGCAGCGTTGACAGGGTGGAGGTTCCCGGGGAGCTGTTTTTT
CDR3 protein: CSVDRVEVPGELFF

J gene: TRBJ2-7
D gene: TRBD1
V gene: TRBV9
clone size: many
CDR3 DNA: TGTGCCAGCAGCGGAGGGACAGGGGTTGAGCAGTACTTC
CDR3 protein: CASSGGTGVEQYF

J gene: TRBJ2-5
D gene: TRBD2
V gene: TRBV19
clone size: many
CDR3 DNA: TGTGCCACTCGGGGGGTGGCAGGCGGGACCCAGTACTTC
CDR3 protein: CATRGVAGGTQYF

J gene: TRBJ2-5
D gene: .
V gene: TRBV3-1
clone size: many
CDR3 DNA: TGTGCCAGCAGCCAAGATAGTAGTTCCGAGACCCAGTACTTC
CDR3 protein: CASSQDSSSETQYF

J gene: TRBJ2-7
D gene: .
V gene: TRBV10-3
clone size: few
CDR3 DNA: TGTGCCATCAGCGGGTCCACCTACGAGCAGTACTTC
CDR3 protein: CAISGSTYEQYF

J gene: TRBJ2-7
D gene: .
V gene: TRBV19
clone size: few
CDR3 DNA: TGTGCCAGTAGTTACACTAGCAGAGCCTACGAGCAGTACTTC
CDR3 protein: CASSYTSRAYEQYF

J gene: TRBJ2-4
D gene: .
V gene: TRBV5-1
clone size: .
CDR3 DNA: TGCGCCAGCAGCTTGGAGAAGGCGACGGGCAAAAACATTCAGTACTTC
CDR3 protein: CASSLEKATGKNIQYF

J gene: TRBJ2-7
D gene: TRBD1
V gene: TRBV11-3
clone size: many
CDR3 DNA: TGTGCCAGCAGCTTAGGCCGGACAGGCGCCGCCTACGAGCAGTACTTC
CDR3 protein: CASSLGRTGAAYEQYF

J gene: TRBJ2-5
D gene: .
V gene: TRBV29-1
clone size: many
CDR3 DNA: TGCAGCGTTAAAGCGTCCCAAGAGACCCAGTACTTC
CDR3 protein: CSVKASQETQYF

J gene: TRBJ2-1
D gene: .
V gene: TRBV7-9
clone size: .
CDR3 DNA: TGTGCCAGCAGCTTAGCGGGACGCACAAACAATGAGCAGTTCTTC
CDR3 protein: CASSLAGRTNNEQFF

J gene: TRBJ2-7
D gene: .
V gene: TRBV20-1
clone size: many
CDR3 DNA: TGCAGTGCTAGAGATCTGCGGGGTAGCTCCTACGAGCAGTACTTC
CDR3 protein: CSARDLRGSSYEQYF